This TCR beta chain was captured in a study of shared clonotypes between healthy human individuals. About this clone itself: Its target is unknown.

Whole-study results and caveats: Few donors limited the genetic and exposure-history diversity represented. Naive CD4 clonotypes were shared across several donors at approximately 5.3%. Sequencing depth was expected to influence donor clonotype sharing.

As processed by the authors: Junction-only sequences produced by ImmunoSEQ had no quality scores, so filtering differed. The table came from immunoSEQ multiplex PCR; TCRdb's copy has only in-frame clones and leaves some out. V and J calls and clone size are given by that table; D and trimming were obtained from the DNA. The data show about 2 million clones, 90% to 95% seen once. Germline V gives CDR1 SGHDT, CDR2 YYEEEE. The CDR3 totals 18 residues. Deletions cut 4 bases from V and 1 base from J, with 24 bases between. This TCR was sampled from a man aged 18 to 29 in good health. Specimen: naive CD4+ T cells sorted from blood. Subset reported: CD45RA+ positively selected. V usage is TRBV5-6 and J usage is TRBJ2-7; D not resolved. The DNA of the CDR3 is TGTGCCAGCAGCCGATCCCACCTAGGACCTTCATTTTCCTACGAGCAGTACTTC. Its translation is CASSRSHLGPSFSYEQYF.